The rows below give T cell receptor beta chains drawn from one sample of a study of blood T cell repertoires in COVID-19. Sequencing was performed with immunoSEQ multiplex PCR; in TCRdb, only in-frame clones are kept and a portion is missing. The table has 90,000 to 120,000 clones, approximately 91% seen once. Sequencing input: peripheral blood. The receptors here all came from a human donor in a cohort sampled during active COVID-19. CDR3s include the opening cysteine and the closing phenylalanine or tryptophan. A D gene is named only where the DNA matches it firmly. For some rows the clone size is stated as once, few or many, or as a class when expanded; others skip it.

j_call | d_call | v_call | clone_size | cdr3_aa | cdr3_nt
TRBJ1-2 | NA | TRBV14 | NA | CASSPGQNYGYTF | TGTGCCAGCAGCCCAGGACAGAACTATGGCTACACCTTC
TRBJ1-3 | TRBD1 | TRBV5-1 | NA | CASSTRQGHGNTIYF | TGCGCCAGCAGCACACGACAGGGGCATGGAAACACCATATATTTT
TRBJ2-3 | TRBD1 | TRBV13 | NA | CASSLGGTGTDTQYF | TGTGCCAGCAGCTTAGGAGGGACAGGGACAGATACGCAGTATTTT
TRBJ2-3 | NA | TRBV3-1/TRBV3-2 | NA | CASSRRGGDTQYF | TGTGCCAGCAGCCGGAGGGGCGGAGATACGCAGTATTTT
TRBJ2-5 | TRBD1 | TRBV28 | NA | CASSSQGEKPETQYF | TGTGCCAGCAGTTCCCAGGGGGAAAAGCCAGAGACCCAGTACTTC
TRBJ1-1 | NA | TRBV19 | NA | CASSIGRRGTLAAEAFF | TGTGCCAGTAGTATAGGTCGTAGGGGAACCCTTGCCGCTGAAGCTTTCTTT
TRBJ2-3 | NA | TRBV7-3 | NA | CASSRQGTDTQYF | TGTGCCAGCAGCCGCCAGGGAACAGATACGCAGTATTTT
TRBJ2-3 | TRBD1 | TRBV29-1 | few | CSAGTGPTDTQYF | TGCAGTGCCGGGACAGGCCCCACAGATACGCAGTATTTT
TRBJ1-1 | TRBD1 | TRBV7-3 | NA | CASSQGTGSTEAFF | TGTGCCAGCAGCCAAGGGACAGGATCCACTGAAGCTTTCTTT
TRBJ2-5 | TRBD2 | TRBV5-8 | NA | CASSLPAGGQYF | TGTGCCAGCAGCTTGCCAGCGGGAGGCCAGTACTTC
TRBJ2-2 | TRBD2 | TRBV27 | NA | CASSFSPLAGGGTGELFF | TGTGCCAGCAGTTTTTCCCCCCTAGCGGGAGGCGGCACCGGGGAGCTGTTTTTT
TRBJ1-5 | TRBD1 | TRBV5-5 | NA | CASSYTGDFNQPQHF | TGTGCCAGCAGCTACACAGGGGATTTCAATCAGCCCCAGCATTTT
TRBJ1-1 | TRBD1 | TRBV6-2/TRBV6-3 | NA | CASSYSGTENTEAFF | TGTGCCAGCAGTTACTCGGGGACAGAGAACACTGAAGCTTTCTTT
TRBJ2-2 | NA | TRBV30 | NA | CAWSEGGPAGELFF | TGTGCCTGGAGTGAAGGAGGGCCCGCCGGGGAGCTGTTTTTT
TRBJ2-3 | NA | TRBV28 | NA | CASSFLPRGSTDTQYF | TGTGCCAGCAGTTTCCTCCCCAGAGGGAGCACAGATACGCAGTATTTT
TRBJ2-3 | TRBD2 | TRBV24-1 | NA | CATSDPKRGGTDTQYF | TGTGCCACCAGTGACCCGAAGCGGGGGGGAACAGATACGCAGTATTTT
TRBJ2-7 | TRBD2 | TRBV7-2 | NA | CASSSTSGSYEQYF | TGTGCCAGCAGCAGCACTAGCGGGAGTTACGAGCAGTACTTC
TRBJ1-3 | TRBD1 | TRBV27 | NA | CASSPDRAGNTIYF | TGTGCCAGCAGTCCGGACAGGGCTGGAAACACCATATATTTT
TRBJ2-7 | TRBD1 | TRBV28 | NA | CASSSGTGDYEQYF | TGTGCCAGCAGTTCCGGGACAGGGGACTACGAGCAGTACTTC
TRBJ2-3 | TRBD1 | TRBV12-5 | once | CASGFGTGALGDTQYF | TGTGCTAGTGGTTTTGGGACAGGGGCACTCGGGGATACGCAGTATTTT
TRBJ2-1 | NA | TRBV28 | NA | CASSLAPGNEQFF | TGTGCCAGCAGTTTAGCCCCAGGTAACGAGCAGTTCTTC
TRBJ2-7 | NA | TRBV28 | NA | CASSSPGLTSYEQYF | TGTGCCAGCAGTTCCCCGGGACTGACCTCCTACGAGCAGTACTTC
TRBJ2-7 | NA | TRBV5-1 | NA | CASSSLTGGAGYEQYF | TGCGCCAGCAGCTCATTAACAGGGGGAGCGGGGTACGAGCAGTACTTC
TRBJ1-3 | NA | TRBV9 | NA | CASSAKQVLGNTIYF | TGTGCCAGCAGCGCCAAACAAGTCCTTGGAAACACCATATATTTT
TRBJ2-7 | TRBD1 | TRBV27 | once | CASATGGYEQYF | TGTGCCAGCGCGACAGGGGGCTACGAGCAGTACTTC
TRBJ1-5 | NA | TRBV19 | NA | CASSTVSSPQHF | TGTGCCAGTAGTACCGTTTCTTCGCCCCAGCATTTT
TRBJ2-4 | NA | TRBV18 | NA | CASSPELAKNIQYF | TGTGCCAGCTCACCCGAGCTAGCCAAAAACATTCAGTACTTC
TRBJ1-4 | NA | TRBV18 | NA | CASSSGSGEKLFF | TGTGCCAGCTCGTCAGGGTCGGGTGAAAAACTGTTTTTT
TRBJ2-7 | NA | TRBV6-5 | NA | CASSYSTTRSYEQYF | TGTGCCAGCAGTTACTCTACCACGCGCTCCTACGAGCAGTACTTC
TRBJ2-2 | NA | TRBV9 | NA | CASSVSPAGDTGELFF | TGTGCCAGCAGCGTATCCCCAGCCGGGGACACCGGGGAGCTGTTTTTT
TRBJ2-7 | NA | TRBV28 | NA | CASSFNLGDQQGGSYEQYF | TGTGCCAGCAGTTTTAATCTGGGTGATCAGCAAGGGGGCTCCTACGAGCAGTACTTC
TRBJ2-4 | TRBD2 | TRBV10-1 | NA | CASSGRGGAKNIQYF | TGCGCCAGCAGTGGTCGGGGGGGAGCCAAAAACATTCAGTACTTC
TRBJ2-7 | TRBD2 | TRBV4-3 | few | CASSQLNQIAGGGYEQYF | TGCGCCAGCAGCCAACTCAACCAAATAGCGGGGGGAGGTTACGAGCAGTACTTC
TRBJ2-3 | TRBD1 | TRBV23-1 | NA | CASSQSKLGGQTRPDTQYF | TGCGCCAGCAGTCAATCGAAATTAGGGGGACAGACTCGTCCAGATACGCAGTATTTT
TRBJ1-5 | NA | TRBV19 | NA | CASSMFGGRGQPQHF | TGTGCCAGTAGCATGTTCGGGGGAAGGGGTCAGCCCCAGCATTTT
TRBJ2-2 | TRBD2 | TRBV9 | NA | CASRRTSEGGELFF | TGTGCCAGCCGACGGACTAGCGAGGGGGGGGAGCTGTTTTTT
TRBJ1-6 | NA | TRBV5-1 | NA | CASSPGGGAVNSPLHF | TGCGCCAGCAGCCCGGGCGGGGGAGCTGTAAATTCACCCCTCCACTTT
TRBJ2-4 | NA | TRBV27 | NA | CASSLEGHPKPLNIQYF | TGTGCCAGCAGTTTAGAGGGACATCCGAAGCCCCTAAACATTCAGTACTTC
TRBJ2-3 | NA | TRBV12-3/TRBV12-4 | NA | CASSSRTGDTQYF | TGTGCCAGCAGTTCTAGAACCGGAGATACGCAGTATTTT
TRBJ1-2 | TRBD1 | TRBV10-3 | NA | CAIRGGDRGPYGYTF | TGTGCCATCAGAGGAGGGGACAGGGGACCGTATGGCTACACCTTC
TRBJ1-4 | NA | TRBV5-4 | NA | CASSLRQPAGVEKLFF | TGTGCCAGCAGCTTGAGGCAACCGGCAGGGGTTGAAAAACTGTTTTTT
TRBJ1-6 | NA | TRBV15 | once | CATREERNSPLHF | TGTGCCACCCGTGAGGAGAGAAATTCACCCCTCCACTTT
TRBJ2-5 | NA | TRBV5-1 | NA | CASSAPQETQYF | TGCGCCAGCTCCGCGCCTCAAGAGACCCAGTACTTC
TRBJ1-2 | TRBD1 | TRBV27 | few | CASSPATGKRGYTF | TGTGCCAGCAGTCCTGCGACAGGGAAACGAGGCTACACCTTC
TRBJ1-1 | NA | TRBV28 | NA | CASSLQGFGRDTEAFF | TGTGCCAGCAGCCTCCAGGGTTTTGGTAGGGACACTGAAGCTTTCTTT
TRBJ2-7 | TRBD1 | TRBV19 | NA | CASTPGSGTGYLDEQYF | TGTGCCAGTACCCCTGGATCCGGGACAGGGTATCTGGACGAGCAGTACTTC
TRBJ1-4 | TRBD1 | TRBV30 | once | CAWSVPFRRTGDNEKLFF | TGTGCCTGGAGTGTACCGTTTCGCCGTACAGGGGATAATGAAAAACTGTTTTTT
TRBJ1-5 | TRBD1 | TRBV19 | NA | CASSARDRQPQHF | TGTGCCAGTAGTGCCCGGGACAGACAGCCCCAGCATTTT
TRBJ2-7 | NA | TRBV11-3 | NA | CASSTRFSYEQYF | TGTGCCAGCAGCACGCGGTTTTCCTACGAGCAGTACTTC
TRBJ1-1 | NA | TRBV9 | NA | CASSVADRIGTEAFF | TGTGCCAGCAGCGTAGCAGACAGAATAGGCACTGAAGCTTTCTTT
TRBJ2-7 | NA | TRBV29-1 | NA | CSVLASYEQYF | TGCAGCGTTCTGGCTTCCTACGAGCAGTACTTC
TRBJ1-1 | NA | TRBV5-1 | once | CASSSSGVRTEAFF | TGCGCCAGCAGCTCCTCGGGGGTCCGGACTGAAGCTTTCTTT
TRBJ2-7 | NA | TRBV29-1 | few | CSVGEYYEQYF | TGCAGCGTTGGAGAATACTACGAGCAGTACTTC
TRBJ2-3 | TRBD1 | TRBV11-2 | NA | CASSEGTGKRPSTDTQYF | TGTGCCAGCAGCGAGGGGACAGGGAAACGTCCTAGCACAGATACGCAGTATTTT
TRBJ2-1 | NA | TRBV7-9 | few | CASSHTIRFNEQFF | TGTGCCAGCAGCCACACTATTAGGTTCAATGAGCAGTTCTTC
TRBJ1-3 | TRBD1 | TRBV11-3 | NA | CASSVDRGSGNTIYF | TGTGCCAGCAGCGTCGACAGGGGTTCTGGAAACACCATATATTTT
TRBJ2-5 | NA | TRBV6-5 | NA | CATSTLRGQETQYF | TGTGCCACGTCTACACTCCGGGGGCAAGAGACCCAGTACTTC